This is a list of T cell receptor beta chains from one sample in a study of OX40 agonist ivuxolimab in advanced cancers. Only in-frame clones appear in the TCRdb table, and some are missing; sequencing was by immunoSEQ multiplex PCR. The sample consists of approximately 41,000 clones, 85% to 90% of them appearing once. The specimen was CD4+ or CD8+ T cells sorted from blood, collected in a trial of the OX40 agonist ivuxolimab. Source of these receptors: an adult with an advanced solid tumor such as melanoma, head and neck, liver or kidney cancer. Each CDR3 is given with its conserved first and last residue.

CDR3: CASSYGQGRETQYF; J: TRBJ2-5; V: TRBV6-5
CDR3: CAWNPGTSLETQYF; J: TRBJ2-5; V: TRBV30
CDR3: CASSQSTSGGYNEQFF; J: TRBJ2-1; V: TRBV13
CDR3: CASGFPRGELFF; J: TRBJ2-2; V: TRBV12-5
CDR3: CASSAGVSEQYF; J: TRBJ2-7; V: TRBV6-1
CDR3: CASSDSGNFMNTEAFF; J: TRBJ1-1; V: TRBV6-1
CDR3: CASSDYAEGRVLVTDTQYF; J: TRBJ2-3; V: TRBV6-4
CDR3: CSVSQATGPNEKLFF; J: TRBJ1-4; V: TRBV29-1
CDR3: CAISGSGNGNIQYF; J: TRBJ2-4; V: TRBV10-3
CDR3: CASSKGDRGHSYEQYF; J: TRBJ2-7; V: TRBV21-1
CDR3: CASSQDVRDSRPNEQFF; J: TRBJ2-1; V: TRBV4-2
CDR3: CASSLPAREKLFF; J: TRBJ1-4; V: TRBV11-2
CDR3: CASSETRNGAEAFF; J: TRBJ1-1; V: TRBV6-1
CDR3: CASSLSVGSNYGYTF; J: TRBJ1-2; V: TRBV4-1
CDR3: CASSGPGRANTGELFF; J: TRBJ2-2; V: TRBV25-1
CDR3: CAISEGTGVTSGRPYNEQFF; J: TRBJ2-1; V: TRBV10-3
CDR3: CASSLVQGANSPLHF; J: TRBJ1-6; V: TRBV7-2
CDR3: CASSLALGHGGELFF; J: TRBJ2-2; V: TRBV5-1
CDR3: CASSVYTGGAGNTIYF; J: TRBJ1-3; V: TRBV9
CDR3: CASSLVGTGKNEQYF; J: TRBJ2-7; V: TRBV5-1
CDR3: CASSQDFVGNYGYTF; J: TRBJ1-2; V: TRBV4-1
CDR3: CASSPLDRFGTEAFF; J: TRBJ1-1; V: TRBV18
CDR3: CASSAGRGTTGELFF; J: TRBJ2-2; V: TRBV9
CDR3: CASSRQDNLNEKLFF; J: TRBJ1-4; V: TRBV5-1
CDR3: CARSLTGLAPAPDTQYF; J: TRBJ2-3; V: TRBV5-3
CDR3: CASSDRQSYEQYF; J: TRBJ2-7; V: TRBV7-6
CDR3: CASSLGALHEQFF; J: TRBJ2-1; V: TRBV11-3
CDR3: CASSLAATGGGSGANVLTF; J: TRBJ2-6; V: TRBV5-5
CDR3: CASSQPGTSGNNEQFF; J: TRBJ2-1; V: TRBV4-1
CDR3: CASSPVTGDEQFF; J: TRBJ2-1; V: TRBV5-1
CDR3: CASSLRTSGRASRNEQFF; J: TRBJ2-1; V: TRBV2
CDR3: CASRGLAEETQYF; J: TRBJ2-5; V: TRBV11-2
CDR3: CASSRGYEQYF; J: TRBJ2-7; V: TRBV6-5
CDR3: CASSGTSQETQYF; J: TRBJ2-5; V: TRBV5-1
CDR3: CASSREAANEKLFF; J: TRBJ1-4; V: TRBV21-1
CDR3: CASSIGVSNTEAFF; J: TRBJ1-1; V: TRBV19
CDR3: CASSGRDRGLKQPQHF; J: TRBJ1-5; V: TRBV6-1
CDR3: CASRSQGTDTQYF; J: TRBJ2-3; V: TRBV28
CDR3: CATATSGSTVEQFF; J: TRBJ2-1; V: TRBV6-4
CDR3: CASSPDRNIQYF; J: TRBJ2-4; V: TRBV7-3
CDR3: CASSPGLAHNEQFF; J: TRBJ2-1; V: TRBV7-9
CDR3: CASRETGVLQETQYF; J: TRBJ2-5; V: TRBV19
CDR3: CASSDKDRRLFF; J: TRBJ1-4; V: TRBV7-8
CDR3: CSVEGGGTITDTQYF; J: TRBJ2-3; V: TRBV29-1
CDR3: CASSEGRGNQPQHF; J: TRBJ1-5; V: TRBV28
CDR3: CASSQGRYGYTF; J: TRBJ1-2; V: TRBV14
CDR3: CASSFGLAGRGSTDTQYF; J: TRBJ2-3; V: TRBV5-8
CDR3: CATSMAGTDTEAFF; J: TRBJ1-1; V: TRBV15
CDR3: CASSPGHTGNTIYF; J: TRBJ1-3; V: TRBV7-3
CDR3: CASSFSSGLNTEAFF; J: TRBJ1-1; V: TRBV27
CDR3: CATSPGIQETQYF; J: TRBJ2-5; V: TRBV15
CDR3: CASGTSGKRGDEQYF; J: TRBJ2-7; V: TRBV6-5
CDR3: CASSLTGGGYTF; J: TRBJ1-2; V: TRBV5-1
CDR3: CASNRDRGAGDTQYF; J: TRBJ2-3; V: TRBV2